A selection of T cell receptor beta chains follows, all from one sample in a study of T-cell reconstitution after alpha-beta-depleted transplantation in children. Via MiXCR, TCRdb re-called the PCR reads, giving one row per CDR3 protein. In the table there are 500,000 or so distinct CDR3 sequences, 11% of which are singletons. The material sequenced was PBMCs, mostly from graft donor cells, taken 180 days after TCRalphabeta/CD19-depleted stem cell transplant. Source of these receptors: a female patient aged 2-10 years who had a stem cell transplant for aplastic anemia, so the T cells may come from the graft donor. Both conserved end residues are part of each CDR3. A D gene is named only where the DNA matches it firmly. Clone size appears in some rows only: once, few, many, or a class for an expanded clone.

TRBV9,TRBJ1-3,few,.,CASSARHGPGNTIYF,TGTGCCAGCAGCGCGCGCCATGGTCCGGGAAACACCATATATTTT
TRBV7-2,TRBJ2-7,few,.,CASSSPGFGEQYF,TGTGCCAGCAGCTCCCCAGGGTTTGGCGAGCAGTACTTC
TRBV12-3/TRBV12-4,TRBJ2-5,.,.,CASSPPLGRRNRLETQYF,TGTGCCAGCAGTCCCCCCCTAGGACGCCGGAACCGGCTGGAGACCCAGTACTTC
TRBV28,TRBJ2-3,.,TRBD2,CASSWGTSGGTRTDTQYF,TGTGCCAGCAGTTGGGGCACTAGCGGGGGGACCCGCACAGATACGCAGTATTTT
TRBV6-6,TRBJ2-1,.,.,CASMSGYNEQFF,TGTGCCAGCATGTCAGGGTACAATGAGCAGTTCTTC
TRBV9,TRBJ1-1,many,.,CASSADGNTEAFF,TGTGCCAGCAGCGCGGACGGGAACACTGAAGCTTTCTTT
TRBV7-6,TRBJ1-6,few,.,CASSPSAVDGASPLHF,TGTGCCAGCAGCCCTAGTGCAGTGGACGGAGCTTCACCCCTCCACTTT
TRBV7-2,TRBJ2-7,.,.,CASSLASTVYYEQYF,TGTGCCAGCAGCTTAGCGTCGACAGTCTACTACGAGCAGTACTTC
TRBV29-1,TRBJ2-2,.,TRBD1,CSALRDRDNGELFF,TGCAGCGCACTCCGGGACAGGGATAACGGGGAGCTGTTTTTT
TRBV19,TRBJ2-1,.,.,CASSMPLEGEPLGGQFF,TGTGCCAGTAGTATGCCGCTCGAGGGGGAGCCCTTGGGGGGGCAGTTCTTC
TRBV5-1,TRBJ2-1,.,.,CASSSGYFSYNEQFF,TGCGCCAGCAGCTCGGGCTATTTCTCCTACAATGAGCAGTTCTTC
TRBV20-1,TRBJ1-5,.,.,CSASRLQGFRQPQHF,TGCAGTGCTAGTCGCCTCCAGGGTTTTCGGCAGCCCCAGCATTTT
TRBV19,TRBJ2-1,.,.,CASSIFRGLPTYNEQFF,TGTGCCAGTAGTATTTTCAGGGGACTACCCACCTACAATGAGCAGTTCTTC
TRBV28,TRBJ2-7,many,.,CATVGWGKTAYEQYF,TGTGCCACCGTTGGATGGGGAAAGACGGCTTACGAGCAGTACTTC
TRBV7-2,TRBJ2-1,many,TRBD2,CASSLDGREWVEQFF,TGTGCCAGCAGCTTAGACGGGAGGGAATGGGTTGAGCAGTTCTTC
TRBV16,TRBJ1-4,few,.,CASSQDRLDEKLFF,TGTGCCAGCAGCCAGGACCGGCTCGATGAAAAACTGTTTTTT
TRBV5-1,TRBJ2-7,many,TRBD1,CASSLATGEAYEQYF,TGCGCCAGCAGCTTGGCGACAGGGGAAGCCTACGAGCAGTACTTC
TRBV11-2,TRBJ1-3,.,.,CASSSRAARTSGNTIYF,TGTGCCAGCAGCTCTCGGGCAGCCCGGACTTCTGGAAACACCATATATTTT
TRBV21-1,TRBJ1-2,few,.,CASSKRVDRWHDYGYTF,TGTGCCAGCAGCAAGAGGGTCGACAGGTGGCACGACTATGGCTACACCTTC
TRBV7-2,TRBJ2-1,few,.,CASSLRSAYNEQFF,TGTGCCAGCAGCTTAAGGAGCGCCTACAATGAGCAGTTCTTC
TRBV20-1,TRBJ2-7,few,TRBD2,CSATYGGSVEQYF,TGCAGTGCTACCTACGGCGGGAGCGTCGAGCAGTACTTC
TRBV20-1,TRBJ2-3,.,TRBD1,CSVVTGAYTDTQYF,TGCAGTGTAGTTACAGGGGCCTACACAGATACGCAGTATTTT
TRBV4-3,TRBJ2-3,many,.,CASSQERSFSGTDTQYF,TGCGCCAGCAGCCAAGAAAGGTCCTTCTCGGGCACAGATACGCAGTATTTT
TRBV7-9,TRBJ2-1,few,TRBD2,CASSPGTSKFF,TGTGCCAGCAGCCCCGGGACTAGCAAGTTCTTC
TRBV9,TRBJ2-1,few,TRBD2,CASSVERSGSSYNEQFF,TGTGCCAGCAGCGTTGAACGTAGCGGGAGCTCCTACAATGAGCAGTTCTTC
TRBV9,TRBJ1-5,.,.,CASSVGADNQPQHF,TGTGCCAGCAGCGTCGGCGCTGACAATCAGCCCCAGCATTTT
TRBV28,TRBJ2-1,few,.,CASSLITGSYNEQFF,TGTGCCAGCAGTTTAATAACGGGCTCCTACAATGAGCAGTTCTTC
TRBV12-3/TRBV12-4,TRBJ2-5,few,TRBD2,CASRPGGTFGTQYF,TGTGCCAGCAGACCGGGGGGAACTTTTGGGACCCAGTACTTC
TRBV29-1,TRBJ2-2,few,.,CSARPRLVGTGELFF,TGCAGCGCGCGCCCGAGGCTAGTTGGAACCGGGGAGCTGTTTTTT
TRBV7-2,TRBJ1-5,few,.,CASSLTLLGQPQHF,TGTGCCAGCAGCTTAACCCTTTTAGGGCAGCCCCAGCATTTT
TRBV7-6,TRBJ2-5,.,TRBD1,CASSSYRGTGRTQYF,TGTGCCAGCAGTTCCTACAGGGGGACGGGGAGGACCCAGTACTTC
TRBV11-2,TRBJ2-3,few,TRBD2,CASSLGTSMYTQYF,TGTGCCAGCAGCTTAGGGACTAGCATGTACACGCAGTATTTT
TRBV21-1,TRBJ1-5,.,.,CASSWQPQHF,TGTGCCAGCAGCTGGCAGCCCCAGCATTTT
TRBV7-8,TRBJ2-3,.,.,CASSLALYGVLTDTQYF,TGTGCCAGCAGCTTAGCCCTCTACGGAGTTTTAACAGATACGCAGTATTTT
TRBV4-3,TRBJ2-3,few,.,CASSQGQNTDTQYF,TGCGCCAGCAGCCAAGGTCAGAACACAGATACGCAGTATTTT
TRBV12-3/TRBV12-4,TRBJ1-5,many,.,CASSLGMRNQPQHF,TGTGCCAGCAGTCTCGGGATGCGGAATCAGCCCCAGCATTTT
TRBV5-1,TRBJ1-2,many,.,CASSWETEPFNYGYTF,TGCGCCAGCAGCTGGGAGACAGAGCCCTTTAACTATGGCTACACCTTC
TRBV20-1,TRBJ2-7,.,TRBD1,CSARSNRDRASYEQYF,TGCAGTGCTAGATCCAACCGGGACAGGGCGTCCTACGAGCAGTACTTC
TRBV12-3/TRBV12-4,TRBJ2-3,many,.,CASSLWTYSTDTQYF,TGTGCCAGCAGTTTGTGGACGTACAGCACAGATACGCAGTATTTT
TRBV7-3,TRBJ2-2,.,TRBD2,CASSLIPPPAGEGAGELFF,TGTGCCAGCAGCTTGATTCCCCCTCCAGCGGGAGAAGGGGCCGGGGAGCTGTTTTTT
TRBV4-3,TRBJ1-5,.,.,CASSQDIQTYQPQHF,TGCGCCAGCAGCCAAGATATCCAGACGTATCAGCCCCAGCATTTT
TRBV20-1,TRBJ2-5,.,.,CSASDLASVGETQYF,TGCAGTGCTAGTGATCTAGCGAGTGTCGGGGAGACCCAGTACTTC
TRBV20-1,TRBJ2-7,.,TRBD2,CSAPGTSGRNPAYEQYF,TGCAGTGCTCCCGGGACTAGCGGGAGGAATCCGGCCTACGAGCAGTACTTC
TRBV7-7,TRBJ2-1,few,.,CASSSRGLLPYNEQFF,TGTGCCAGCAGCTCCCGAGGACTACTACCCTACAATGAGCAGTTCTTC
TRBV11-2,TRBJ1-5,.,.,CASSLEAGASQPQHF,TGTGCCAGCAGCTTAGAAGCTGGGGCAAGTCAGCCCCAGCATTTT
TRBV29-1,TRBJ2-7,.,TRBD2,CSVLGLAEVSYEQYF,TGCAGCGTTCTTGGACTAGCGGAGGTATCCTACGAGCAGTACTTC
TRBV11-2,TRBJ1-1,few,.,CASSFGSNTEAFF,TGTGCCAGCAGCTTTGGTTCTAACACTGAAGCTTTCTTT
TRBV20-1,TRBJ2-5,.,.,CSARPWGETQYF,TGCAGTGCTAGACCGTGGGGGGAGACCCAGTACTTC
TRBV9,TRBJ2-7,.,TRBD1,CASSVGTGLEQYF,TGTGCCAGCAGCGTAGGGACAGGGCTCGAGCAGTACTTC
TRBV28,TRBJ1-4,.,.,CASSPPDGEVEKLFF,TGTGCCAGCAGCCCCCCGGACGGGGAGGTTGAAAAACTGTTTTTT
TRBV29-1,TRBJ1-1,.,.,CSVGRAAANTEAFF,TGCAGCGTTGGCCGGGCGGCGGCGAACACTGAAGCTTTCTTT
TRBV7-2,TRBJ1-2,.,.,CASGTEIGYGYTF,TGTGCCAGCGGTACAGAAATTGGCTATGGCTACACCTTC
TRBV4-3,TRBJ2-1,.,.,CASSQGTLPSYNEQFF,TGCGCCAGCAGCCAAGGCACTCTCCCCTCCTACAATGAGCAGTTCTTC
TRBV19,TRBJ2-3,.,TRBD2,CASRRTSGITDTQYF,TGTGCCAGTAGACGGACTAGCGGGATCACAGATACGCAGTATTTT
TRBV20-1,TRBJ1-6,many,.,CSAVPWPDSPLHF,TGCAGTGCTGTTCCCTGGCCGGATTCACCCCTCCACTTT